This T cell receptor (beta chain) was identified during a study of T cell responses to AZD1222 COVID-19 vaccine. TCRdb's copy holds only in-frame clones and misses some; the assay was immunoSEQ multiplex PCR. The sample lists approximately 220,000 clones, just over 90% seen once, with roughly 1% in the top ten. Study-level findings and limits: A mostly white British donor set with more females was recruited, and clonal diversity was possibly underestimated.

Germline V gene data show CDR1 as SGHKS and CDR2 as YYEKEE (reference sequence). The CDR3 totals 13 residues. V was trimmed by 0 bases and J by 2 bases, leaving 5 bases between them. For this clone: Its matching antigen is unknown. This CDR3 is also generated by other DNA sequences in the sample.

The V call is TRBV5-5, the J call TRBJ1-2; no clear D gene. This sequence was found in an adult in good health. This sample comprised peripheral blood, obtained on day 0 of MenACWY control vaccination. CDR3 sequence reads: CASSLAQNYGYTF. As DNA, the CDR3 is TGTGCCAGCAGCTTGGCGCAGAACTATGGCTACACCTTC. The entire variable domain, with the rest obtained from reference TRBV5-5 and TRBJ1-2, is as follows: DAGVTQSPTHLIKTRGQQVTLRCSPISGHKSVSWYQQVLGQGPQFIFQYYEKEERGRGNFPDRFSARQFPNYSSELNVNALLLGDSALYLCASSLAQNYGYTFGSGTRLTVV.